This T cell receptor (beta chain) derives from a study of cytomegalovirus exposure and HLA in healthy donors. Regarding the study as a whole: Apparent HLA restriction characterized most CMV-associated TCR beta chains in a later analysis.

Concerning this clone itself: The antigen is undetermined.

PCR was performed using 60 Vbeta and 13 Jbeta primers. Method: immunoSEQ multiplex PCR; TCRdb's copy keeps in-frame clones and lacks some. The data contain about 120,000 clones, around 68% of them seen just once; the ten biggest clones take up more than 9%. Sequencing used PBMCs. The TCR comes from a woman aged 45-65 years in good health and CMV-seropositive.

The CDR3 DNA reads TGTGCCAGCAGCTTGTCCGGAGGCTCCGGGGAGCTGTTTTTT. It encodes CASSLSGGSGELFF. The chain joins TRBV7-2 to TRBJ2-2; possibly TRBD2 for D (5 bases). Trimming took 3 bases from V and 6 from J, leaving 11 bases between them. Germline loops: CDR1 SGHTA, CDR2 FQGNSA. CDR3 length: 14 amino acids.